This entry is about one T cell receptor beta chain. This sample was included in a study of blood T cell repertoires in COVID-19. Study at large: From T cells, B-cell-depleted T cells, or PBMCs came the material, which was cDNA or gDNA.

The germline CDR1 and CDR2 sequences are LNHDA and SQIVND (reference sequence). Deletions cut 4 bases from V and 8 bases from J, with 17 bases between. The CDR3 spans 14 residues. Sequencing used immunoSEQ multiplex PCR; TCRdb keeps in-frame clones, though not all of them. The table records approximately 260,000 clones, 75% to 90% of them present only once. The J gene is TRBJ1-2, the V gene TRBV19; maybe TRBD1 (5 bases). The sample taken for sequencing was peripheral blood. The receptor was isolated from a woman in her seventies with acute or convalescent COVID-19. The CDR3 sequence: CASSRGLTPTGYTF. The CDR3 DNA follows: TGTGCCAGTAGTAGGGGACTCACCCCCACCGGCTACACCTTC.